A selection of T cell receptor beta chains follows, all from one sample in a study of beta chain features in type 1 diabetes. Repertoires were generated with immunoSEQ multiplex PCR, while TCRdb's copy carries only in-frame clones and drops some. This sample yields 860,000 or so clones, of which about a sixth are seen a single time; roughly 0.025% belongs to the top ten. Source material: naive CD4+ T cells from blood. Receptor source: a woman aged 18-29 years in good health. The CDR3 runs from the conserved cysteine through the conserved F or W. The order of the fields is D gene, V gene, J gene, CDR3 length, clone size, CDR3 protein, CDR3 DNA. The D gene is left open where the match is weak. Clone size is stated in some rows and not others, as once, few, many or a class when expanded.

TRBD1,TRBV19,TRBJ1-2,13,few,CASRSTGVSGYTF,TGTGCCAGTAGATCGACAGGGGTTAGCGGCTACACCTTC
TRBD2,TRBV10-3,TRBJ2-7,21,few,CAIPGDGGRVRVSGNSTIEYF,TGTGCCATCCCCGGCGACGGCGGGAGGGTCCGAGTCTCGGGTAACTCTACGATCGAGTACTTC
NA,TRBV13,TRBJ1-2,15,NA,CASSKGPNANYGYTF,TGTGCCAGCAGCAAGGGACCAAACGCTAACTATGGCTACACCTTC
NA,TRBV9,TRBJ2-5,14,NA,CASSTGGGLETQYF,TGTGCCAGCAGCACTGGAGGGGGGTTGGAGACCCAGTACTTC
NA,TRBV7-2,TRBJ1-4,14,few,CASSLARFNEKLFF,TGTGCCAGCAGCTTGGCCCGGTTTAATGAAAAACTGTTTTTT
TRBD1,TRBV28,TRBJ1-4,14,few,CASKTGDANEKLFF,TGTGCCAGTAAGACAGGGGACGCTAATGAAAAACTGTTTTTT
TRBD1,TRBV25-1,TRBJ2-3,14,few,CASSGTGRSDTQYF,TGTGCCAGCAGTGGGACAGGGAGGTCAGATACGCAGTATTTT
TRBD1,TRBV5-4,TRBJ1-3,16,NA,CASSLDGQGAGNTIYF,TGTGCCAGCAGCTTGGATGGTCAGGGGGCTGGAAACACCATATATTTT
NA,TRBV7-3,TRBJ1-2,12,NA,CASSPGAGVHTF,TGTGCCAGCAGCCCAGGGGCAGGGGTTCACACCTTC
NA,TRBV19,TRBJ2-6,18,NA,CASSRGTPKSSGANVLTF,TGTGCCAGTAGTAGGGGGACCCCAAAGAGCTCTGGGGCCAACGTCCTGACTTTC
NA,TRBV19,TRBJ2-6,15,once,CASKNRDPGANVLTF,TGTGCCAGTAAGAACAGGGACCCTGGGGCCAACGTCCTGACTTTC
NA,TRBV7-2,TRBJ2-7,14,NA,CASSSSTHSYEQYF,TGTGCCAGCAGCTCCTCGACACACTCCTACGAGCAGTACTTC
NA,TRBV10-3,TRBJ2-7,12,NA,CAIGGTAYEQYF,TGTGCCATCGGGGGGACAGCCTACGAGCAGTACTTC
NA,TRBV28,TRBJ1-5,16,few,CASSPQGTPGPQPQHF,TGTGCCAGCAGTCCACAAGGGACTCCAGGGCCTCAGCCCCAGCATTTT
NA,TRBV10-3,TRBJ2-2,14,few,CAISESRETGELFF,TGTGCCATCAGTGAGTCCAGGGAGACCGGGGAGCTGTTTTTT
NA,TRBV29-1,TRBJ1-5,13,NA,CSAGQGSGQPQHF,TGCAGCGCTGGGCAGGGATCGGGCCAGCCCCAGCATTTT
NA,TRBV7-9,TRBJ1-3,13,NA,CANRNISGNTIYF,TGTGCCAACAGAAATATCTCTGGAAACACCATATATTTT
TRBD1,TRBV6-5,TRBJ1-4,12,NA,CASSGVGTAVFF,TGTGCCAGCAGTGGAGTTGGGACAGCGGTGTTTTTT
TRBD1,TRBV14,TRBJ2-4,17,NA,CASSQADRGLAKNIQYF,TGTGCCAGCAGCCAAGCCGACAGGGGGCTAGCCAAAAACATTCAGTACTTC
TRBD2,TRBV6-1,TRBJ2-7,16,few,CASSERMAGVVDEQYF,TGTGCCAGCAGTGAAAGGATGGCGGGAGTTGTGGACGAGCAGTACTTC
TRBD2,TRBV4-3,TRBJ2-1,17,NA,CASSQGLAGSSYNEQFF,TGCGCCAGCAGCCAAGGACTAGCGGGTTCCTCCTACAATGAGCAGTTCTTC
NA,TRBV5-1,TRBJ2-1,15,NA,CASSARDRGYNEQFF,TGCGCCAGCAGCGCCCGGGACCGAGGCTACAATGAGCAGTTCTTC
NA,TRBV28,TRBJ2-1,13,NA,CASSLDRYNEQFF,TGTGCCAGCAGTTTAGATCGGTACAATGAGCAGTTCTTC
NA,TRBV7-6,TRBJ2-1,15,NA,CASSLVFSLGNEQFF,TGTGCCAGCAGCTTAGTATTCAGTTTGGGGAATGAGCAGTTCTTC
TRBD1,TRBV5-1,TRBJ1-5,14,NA,CASSSGQGGQPQHF,TGCGCCAGCAGCTCGGGACAGGGGGGGCAGCCCCAGCATTTT
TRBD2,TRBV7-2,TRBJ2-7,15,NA,CASRLAGTSGYEQYF,TGTGCCAGCAGACTGGCCGGGACTAGTGGTTACGAGCAGTACTTC
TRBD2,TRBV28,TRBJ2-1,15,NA,CASSDVLAGNNEQFF,TGTGCCAGCAGTGACGTCCTAGCGGGGAACAATGAGCAGTTCTTC
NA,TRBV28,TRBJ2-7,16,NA,CASSPIPGVFPYEQYF,TGTGCCAGCAGTCCCATCCCGGGAGTATTCCCCTACGAGCAGTACTTC
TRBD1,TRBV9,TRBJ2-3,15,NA,CASSGGQGRTDTQYF,TGTGCCAGCAGCGGCGGACAGGGGAGAACAGATACGCAGTATTTT
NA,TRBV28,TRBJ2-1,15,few,CASSLGRGSYNEQFF,TGTGCCAGCAGTTTGGGCCGGGGAAGCTACAATGAGCAGTTCTTC
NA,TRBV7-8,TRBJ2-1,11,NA,CASSLTGRQFF,TGTGCCAGCAGCCTGACCGGGCGGCAGTTCTTC
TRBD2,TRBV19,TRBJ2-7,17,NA,CASSSYTGLAGPDEQYF,TGTGCCAGTAGTAGTTATACCGGACTAGCGGGGCCCGACGAGCAGTACTTC
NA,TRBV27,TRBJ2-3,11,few,CASSGRDTQYF,TGTGCCAGCAGTGGCAGAGATACGCAGTATTTT
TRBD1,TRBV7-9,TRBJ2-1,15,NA,CASSQKGQGRNEQFF,TGTGCCAGCAGCCAAAAGGGACAGGGGCGCAATGAGCAGTTCTTC
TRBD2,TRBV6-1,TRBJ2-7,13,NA,CATLAGGAYEQYF,TGTGCCACCCTAGCGGGAGGCGCCTACGAGCAGTACTTC
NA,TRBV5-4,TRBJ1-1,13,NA,CASSWDRDTEAFF,TGTGCCAGCAGCTGGGACCGGGACACTGAAGCTTTCTTT
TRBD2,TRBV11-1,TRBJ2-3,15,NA,CASSITSGSTDTQYF,TGTGCCAGCAGCATTACTAGCGGTTCCACAGATACGCAGTATTTT
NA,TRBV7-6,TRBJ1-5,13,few,CASSLDIDQPQHF,TGTGCCAGCAGCTTAGACATAGATCAGCCCCAGCATTTT
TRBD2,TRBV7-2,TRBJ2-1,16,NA,CASSLDPGLAGGKQFF,TGTGCCAGCAGCTTAGATCCTGGACTAGCGGGAGGGAAGCAGTTCTTC
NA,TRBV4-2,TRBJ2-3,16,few,CASSQEYSSGTDTQYF,TGTGCCAGCAGCCAAGAGTACTCCTCGGGCACAGATACGCAGTATTTT
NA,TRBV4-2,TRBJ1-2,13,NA,CASSQDANYGYTF,TGTGCCAGCAGCCAAGACGCTAACTATGGCTACACCTTC
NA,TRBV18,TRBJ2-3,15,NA,CASSPGAGRTDTQYF,TGTGCCAGCTCACCGGGTGCGGGACGAACAGATACGCAGTATTTT
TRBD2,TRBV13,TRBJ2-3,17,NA,CASSLDRAGENTDTQYF,TGTGCCAGCAGCTTAGATCGAGCGGGAGAGAACACAGATACGCAGTATTTT
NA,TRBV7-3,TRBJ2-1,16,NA,CASSLSPGTAYNEQFF,TGTGCCAGCAGCTTATCCCCCGGGACGGCCTACAATGAGCAGTTCTTC
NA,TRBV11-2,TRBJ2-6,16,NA,CASRHGPKAGANVLTF,TGTGCCAGCAGACACGGGCCCAAGGCTGGGGCCAACGTCCTGACTTTC
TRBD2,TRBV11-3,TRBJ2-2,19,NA,CASSLQLRDYLSGTGELFF,TGTGCCAGCAGCTTACAACTACGGGACTATTTATCGGGCACCGGGGAGCTGTTTTTT
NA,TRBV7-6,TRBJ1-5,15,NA,CASSLGAGANQPQHF,TGTGCCAGCAGCTTAGGGGCAGGGGCCAATCAGCCCCAGCATTTT
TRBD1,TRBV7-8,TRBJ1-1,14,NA,CASSLSRTGIGAFF,TGTGCCAGCAGCTTATCTCGGACAGGGATTGGAGCTTTCTTT
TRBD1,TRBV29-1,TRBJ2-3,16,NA,CSVGGVGTGGTDTQYF,TGCAGCGTTGGTGGGGTTGGGACAGGGGGCACAGATACGCAGTATTTT
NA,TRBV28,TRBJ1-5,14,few,CASRLGRLNQPQHF,TGTGCCTCCCGATTAGGTAGACTCAATCAGCCCCAGCATTTT
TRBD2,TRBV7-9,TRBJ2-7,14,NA,CASKALAGGYEQYF,TGTGCCAGCAAGGCACTAGCGGGAGGCTACGAGCAGTACTTC
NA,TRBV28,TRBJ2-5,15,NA,CASSPRTIVQETQYF,TGTGCCAGCAGCCCAAGAACTATCGTTCAAGAGACCCAGTACTTC
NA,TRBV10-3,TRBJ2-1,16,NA,CAISEWSGRTDNEQFF,TGTGCCATCAGTGAGTGGTCTGGACGGACCGACAATGAGCAGTTCTTC
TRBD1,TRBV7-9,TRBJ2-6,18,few,CASSTLGQGVTGANVLTF,TGTGCCAGCAGTACCCTCGGACAGGGAGTGACTGGGGCCAACGTCCTGACTTTC
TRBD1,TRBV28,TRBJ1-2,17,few,CASSTTLGQGVTYGYTF,TGTGCCAGCAGTACAACACTTGGACAGGGGGTTACCTATGGCTACACCTTC
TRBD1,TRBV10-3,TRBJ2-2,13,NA,CASSRGRTGELFF,TGTGCCAGCAGCAGGGGGCGAACCGGGGAGCTGTTTTTT
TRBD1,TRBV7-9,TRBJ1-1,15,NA,CASSLQGALNTEAFF,TGTGCCAGCAGCTTACAGGGGGCGCTGAACACTGAAGCTTTCTTT
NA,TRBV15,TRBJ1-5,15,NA,CATSRGPDSNQPQHF,TGTGCCACCAGCCGGGGCCCCGATAGCAATCAGCCCCAGCATTTT
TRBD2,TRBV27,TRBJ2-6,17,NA,CASTISGRFTGANVLTF,TGTGCCAGCACCATTAGCGGGAGGTTTACTGGGGCCAACGTCCTGACTTTC